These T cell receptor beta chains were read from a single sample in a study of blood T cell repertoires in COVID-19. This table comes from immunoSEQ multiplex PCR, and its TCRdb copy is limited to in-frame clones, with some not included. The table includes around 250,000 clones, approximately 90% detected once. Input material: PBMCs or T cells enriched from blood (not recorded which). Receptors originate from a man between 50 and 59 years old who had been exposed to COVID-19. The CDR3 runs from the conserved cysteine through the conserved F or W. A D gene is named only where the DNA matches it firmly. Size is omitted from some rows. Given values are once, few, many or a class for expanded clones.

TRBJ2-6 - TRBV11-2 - CASSQLRDFLSGANVLTF TGTGCCAGCAGTCAGCTCAGGGATTTTTTATCTGGGGCCAACGTCCTGACTTTC
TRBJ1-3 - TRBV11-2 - CASSLETGTGNTIYF TGTGCCAGCAGCTTAGAAACAGGGACTGGAAACACCATATATTTT
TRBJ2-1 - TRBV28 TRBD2 CASSLSWWAGGPSVEQFF TGTGCCAGCAGTTTATCGTGGTGGGCGGGAGGGCCATCCGTTGAGCAGTTCTTC
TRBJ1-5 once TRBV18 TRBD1 CASSPPARGQQPQHF TGTGCCAGCTCACCACCCGCGAGGGGGCAACAGCCCCAGCATTTT
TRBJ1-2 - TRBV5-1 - CASSYQTDNYGYTF TGCGCCAGCAGCTACCAGACAGATAACTATGGCTACACCTTC
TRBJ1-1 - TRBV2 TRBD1 CANQQGRNTEAFF TGTGCCAACCAACAGGGGCGGAACACTGAAGCTTTCTTT
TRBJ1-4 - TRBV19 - CASSIRGRKDEKLFF TGTGCCAGTAGTATAAGGGGCAGGAAGGACGAAAAACTGTTTTTT
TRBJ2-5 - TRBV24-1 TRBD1 CATGDRGAYSTETQYF TGTGCCACCGGAGACAGGGGCGCGTACTCGACAGAGACCCAGTACTTC
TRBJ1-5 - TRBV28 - CASSYPGNSNQPQHF TGTGCCAGCAGTTATCCAGGGAATAGCAATCAGCCCCAGCATTTT
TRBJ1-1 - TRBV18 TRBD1 CASSPRAGGSYNTEAFF TGTGCCAGCTCACCACGGGCAGGGGGCTCTTATAACACTGAAGCTTTCTTT
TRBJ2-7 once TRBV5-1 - CASSLDLANSYEQYF TGCGCCAGCAGCTTGGATCTAGCCAACTCCTACGAGCAGTACTTC
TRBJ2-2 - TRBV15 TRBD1 CATSRQGAGELFF TGTGCCACCAGCAGACAGGGGGCCGGGGAGCTGTTTTTT
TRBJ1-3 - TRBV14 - CASSQRGFNTIYF TGTGCCAGCAGCCAAAGAGGGTTCAACACCATATATTTT